This TCR beta chain was found in a study of CD8 T cells in ankylosing spondylitis (dated by TCRdb to about 2017). Broadly, across the study: The study profiled T cell receptor beta repertoires in healthy donors and ankylosing spondylitis patients to find disease-linked TCR variants. The full study cohort was made up of about two dozen ankylosing spondylitis patients and about a hundred healthy donors. Peripheral blood was sampled, and synovial fluid was also collected from ankylosing spondylitis patients. The study at large found these results: The disease-linked clones had a CD8+ phenotype and were found at relatively low frequencies in peripheral blood. Significant enrichment of the disease-linked clones was reported in matched synovial fluid samples from ankylosing spondylitis patients. Some of the motif variants had been reported before in the synovial fluid and blood of reactive arthritis patients, a finding that suggests common disease-initiation mechanisms. Blood from ankylosing spondylitis patients appeared to be characterized by a TCR beta motif made up of seven or eight highly homologous amino acid variants.

Based on the germline V gene, the CDR1 and CDR2 sequences are SGHRS and YFSETQ. The CDR3 numbers 14 residues from cysteine through phenylalanine. Only the CDR3 DNA stays, 42 bases, in frame from base 1. The junction carries 12 bases between V and J, which are trimmed by 4 bases and 2 bases respectively. The sequencer listed for this sample is Illumina HiSeq 2500. TCR beta libraries were prepared by quantitative 5'-RACE with molecular barcodes. As for how the authors treated the data: Disease-linked TCR variants were identified with a new computational method built on a probabilistic model of VDJ rearrangement. TCRdb cleaned the public reads at Q25 with fastp, built clones with MiXCR and kept in-frame beta chains. Entries that share a CDR3 protein sequence are merged under the most common genes and DNA. The V and J calls were not made by the authors but by TCRdb's processing. The sample table holds about 750,000 distinct CDR3 sequences, of which roughly 19% were seen once. The ten most abundant clones make up around 19% of the sample.

This clonotype was observed a handful of times. It lacks a known antigen. Within one base of it there is no much larger clone, and no base qualities were kept. The source is a male donor with ankylosing spondylitis. Material: blood, either unsorted or a sorted T cell fraction (not recorded which). The chain employs TRBV5-1 and TRBJ2-5; the D gene identity is not certain. The bases read TGCGCCAGCAGCCGAAACTCCGGGCAAGAGACCCAGTACTTC. This encodes CASSRNSGQETQYF.